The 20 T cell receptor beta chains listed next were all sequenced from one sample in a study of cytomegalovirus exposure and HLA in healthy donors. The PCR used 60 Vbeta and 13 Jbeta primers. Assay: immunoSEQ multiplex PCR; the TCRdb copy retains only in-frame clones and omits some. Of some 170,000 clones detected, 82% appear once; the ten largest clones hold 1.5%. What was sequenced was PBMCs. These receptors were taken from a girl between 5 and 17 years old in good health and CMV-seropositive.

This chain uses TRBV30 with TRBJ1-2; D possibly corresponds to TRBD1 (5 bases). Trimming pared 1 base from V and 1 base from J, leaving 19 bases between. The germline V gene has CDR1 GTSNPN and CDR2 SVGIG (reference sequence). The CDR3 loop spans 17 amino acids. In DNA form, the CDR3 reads TGTGCCTGGAGTGCCGGCGGGGCGCAGGGTATTAACTATGGCTACACCTTC. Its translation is CAWSAGGAQGINYGYTF.

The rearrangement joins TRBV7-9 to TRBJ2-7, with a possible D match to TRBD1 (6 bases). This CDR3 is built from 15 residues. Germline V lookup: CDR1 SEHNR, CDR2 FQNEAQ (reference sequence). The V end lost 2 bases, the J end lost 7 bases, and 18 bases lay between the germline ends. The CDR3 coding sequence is TGTGCCAGCAGCTTATGGGGCAGGGGTTCGGGAGAGCAGTACTTC. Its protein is CASSLWGRGSGEQYF.

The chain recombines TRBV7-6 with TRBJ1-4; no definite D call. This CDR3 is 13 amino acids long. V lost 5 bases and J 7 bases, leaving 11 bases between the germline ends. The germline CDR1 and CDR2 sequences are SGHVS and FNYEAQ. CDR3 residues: CASSNGVGEKLFF. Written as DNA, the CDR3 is TGTGCCAGCAGCAACGGGGTGGGTGAAAAACTGTTTTTT.

CDR3: CASSQDSPPGNYGYTF. The DNA of the CDR3 is TGCGCCAGCAGCCAAGATTCCCCCCCCGGGAACTATGGCTACACCTTC. The chain employs TRBV4-3 and TRBJ1-2; D not certain. With 0 bases removed from V and 2 bases from J, the gap between germline ends came to 13 bases. Germline CDR1 LGHNA, CDR2 YSLEER. The CDR3 length is 16 residues.

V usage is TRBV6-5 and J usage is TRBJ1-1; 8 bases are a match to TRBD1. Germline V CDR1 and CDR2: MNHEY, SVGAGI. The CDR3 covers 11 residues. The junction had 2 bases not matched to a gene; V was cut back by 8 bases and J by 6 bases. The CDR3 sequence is CASDRGAEAFF. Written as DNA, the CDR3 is TGTGCCAGCGACAGGGGCGCTGAAGCTTTCTTT.

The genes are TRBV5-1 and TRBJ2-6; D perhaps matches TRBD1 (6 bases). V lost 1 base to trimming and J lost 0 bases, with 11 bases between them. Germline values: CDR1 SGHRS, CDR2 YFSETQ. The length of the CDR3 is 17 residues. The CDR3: CASSLKTGVSGANVLTF. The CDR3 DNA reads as TGCGCCAGCAGCTTGAAGACAGGCGTCTCTGGGGCCAACGTCCTGACTTTC.

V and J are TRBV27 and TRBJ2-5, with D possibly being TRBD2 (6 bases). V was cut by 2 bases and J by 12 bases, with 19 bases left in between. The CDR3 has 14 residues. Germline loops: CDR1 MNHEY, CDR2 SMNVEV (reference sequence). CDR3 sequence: CASSLMAGDCHKYF. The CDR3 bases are TGTGCCAGCAGTTTAATGGCTGGGGACTGCCATAAGTACTTC.

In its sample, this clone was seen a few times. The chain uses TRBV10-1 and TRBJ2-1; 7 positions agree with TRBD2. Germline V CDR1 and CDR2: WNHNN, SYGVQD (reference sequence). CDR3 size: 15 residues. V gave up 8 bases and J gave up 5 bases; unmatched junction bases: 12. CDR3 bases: TGCGCCAGCCCAACGCCGGGACTACCTAACAATGAGCAGTTCTTC. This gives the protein CASPTPGLPNNEQFF.

The CDR3 region has the DNA TGTGCCAGCAGACTAGCGGGAGAGGGCACCGGGGAGCTGTTTTTT. Translated: CASRLAGEGTGELFF. V and J are TRBV9 and TRBJ2-2; 11 bases fit TRBD2. CDR1 and CDR2 from the germline V gene are SGDLS and YYNGEE. J gave up 4 bases and V 5 bases, and 4 bases lay outside the gene matches. The CDR3 runs 15 residues.

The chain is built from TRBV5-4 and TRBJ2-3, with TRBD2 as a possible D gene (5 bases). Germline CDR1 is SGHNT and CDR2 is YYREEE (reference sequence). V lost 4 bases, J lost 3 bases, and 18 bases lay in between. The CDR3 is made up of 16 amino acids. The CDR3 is CASSPELVRDTDTQYF. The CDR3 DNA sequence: TGTGCCAGCAGCCCCGAACTAGTCAGAGATACAGATACGCAGTATTTT.

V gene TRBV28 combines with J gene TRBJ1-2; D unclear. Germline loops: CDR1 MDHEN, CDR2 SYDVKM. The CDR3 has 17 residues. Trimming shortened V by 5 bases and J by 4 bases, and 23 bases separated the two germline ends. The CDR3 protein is CASSRGLIDLDTYGYTF. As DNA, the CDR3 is TGTGCCAGCAGTCGAGGACTGATCGATCTTGATACCTATGGCTACACCTTC.

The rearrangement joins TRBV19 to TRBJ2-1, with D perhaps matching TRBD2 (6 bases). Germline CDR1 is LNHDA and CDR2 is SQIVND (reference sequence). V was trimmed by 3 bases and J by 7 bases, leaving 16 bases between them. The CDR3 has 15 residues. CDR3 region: CASSILGLARNEQFF. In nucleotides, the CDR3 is TGTGCCAGTAGTATTCTCGGTCTAGCGAGAAATGAGCAGTTCTTC.

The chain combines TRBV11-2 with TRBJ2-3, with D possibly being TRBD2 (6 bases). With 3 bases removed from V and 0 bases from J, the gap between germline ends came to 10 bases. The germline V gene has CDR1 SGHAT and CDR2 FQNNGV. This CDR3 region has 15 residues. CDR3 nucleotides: TGTGCCAGCAGCTTGCAGCGGGTTAGCACAGATACGCAGTATTTT. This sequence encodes CASSLQRVSTDTQYF.

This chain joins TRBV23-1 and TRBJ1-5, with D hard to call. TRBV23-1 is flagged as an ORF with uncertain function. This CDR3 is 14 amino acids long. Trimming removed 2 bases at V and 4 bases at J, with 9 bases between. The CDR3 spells CASSQRHDNQPQHF. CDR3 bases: TGCGCCAGCAGTCAAAGACATGATAATCAGCCCCAGCATTTT.

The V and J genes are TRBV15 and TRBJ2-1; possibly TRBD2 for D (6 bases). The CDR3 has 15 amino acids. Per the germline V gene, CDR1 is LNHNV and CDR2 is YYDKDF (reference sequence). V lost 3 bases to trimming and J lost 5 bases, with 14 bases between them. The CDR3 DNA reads TGTGCCACCAGCAGCGGGGGAGAGGGCCACAATGAGCAGTTCTTC. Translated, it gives CATSSGGEGHNEQFF.

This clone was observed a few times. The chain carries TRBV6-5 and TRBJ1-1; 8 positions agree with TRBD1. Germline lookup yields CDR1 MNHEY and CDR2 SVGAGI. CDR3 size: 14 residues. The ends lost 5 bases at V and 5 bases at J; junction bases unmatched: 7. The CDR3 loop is CASSASRGQTEAFF. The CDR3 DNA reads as TGTGCCAGCAGTGCATCCAGGGGGCAAACTGAAGCTTTCTTT.

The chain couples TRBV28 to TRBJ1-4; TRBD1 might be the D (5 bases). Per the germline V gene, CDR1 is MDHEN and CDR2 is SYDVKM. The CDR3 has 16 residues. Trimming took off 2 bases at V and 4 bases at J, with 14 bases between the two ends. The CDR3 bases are TGTGCCAGCAGTTTAGGGCAGGGAAACATTAATGAAAAACTGTTTTTT. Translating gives CASSLGQGNINEKLFF. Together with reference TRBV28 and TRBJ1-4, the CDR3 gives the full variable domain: DVKVTQSSRYLVKRTGEKVFLECVQDMDHENMFWYRQDPGLGLRLIYFSYDVKMKEKGDIPEGYSVSREKKERFSLILESASTNQTSMYLCASSLGQGNINEKLFFGSGTQLSVL.

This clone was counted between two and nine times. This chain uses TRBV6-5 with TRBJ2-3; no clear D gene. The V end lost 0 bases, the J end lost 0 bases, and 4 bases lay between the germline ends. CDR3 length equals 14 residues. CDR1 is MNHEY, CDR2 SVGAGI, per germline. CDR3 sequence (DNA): TGTGCCAGCAGTTACTCGACTAGCACAGATACGCAGTATTTT. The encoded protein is CASSYSTSTDTQYF.

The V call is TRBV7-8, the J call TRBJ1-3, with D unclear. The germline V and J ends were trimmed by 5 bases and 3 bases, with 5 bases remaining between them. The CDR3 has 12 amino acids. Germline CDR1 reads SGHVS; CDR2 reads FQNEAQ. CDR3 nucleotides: TGTGCCAGCAGCCTCAGTGGAAACACCATATATTTT. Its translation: CASSLSGNTIYF.

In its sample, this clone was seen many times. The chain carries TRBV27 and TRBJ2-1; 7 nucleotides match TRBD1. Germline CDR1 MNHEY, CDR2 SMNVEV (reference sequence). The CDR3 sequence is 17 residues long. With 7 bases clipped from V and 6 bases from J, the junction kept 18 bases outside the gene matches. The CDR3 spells CASKWTRGGPMGNEQFF. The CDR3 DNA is TGTGCCAGCAAATGGACACGAGGGGGCCCGATGGGCAATGAGCAGTTCTTC.